This T cell receptor (beta chain) was captured in a study of blood T cells in healthy people across ages. This clonotype was observed a few times. Together with a sample-barcoded 5' primer, a J-beta primer mix was included in a second PCR lasting roughly 6 to 12 cycles. MiXCR, applied by TCRdb to the 5' RACE reads, yields one record per CDR3 protein. The repertoire holds some 750,000 distinct CDR3 sequences, with 22% as singletons. Germline V CDR1 and CDR2: ENHRY, SYGVKD. V gave up 8 bases and J gave up 8 bases, with 21 bases separating them. This CDR3 contains 14 residues. Sequenced sample: blood. The chain links TRBV10-3 to TRBJ1-2; possibly TRBD1 for D (6 bases). The receptor was derived from a man in his 70s in good health. The chain's CDR3 is CAISTWDISKGYTF. The CDR3 DNA follows: TGTGCCATCTCAACCTGGGACATCTCAAAGGGCTACACCTTC.